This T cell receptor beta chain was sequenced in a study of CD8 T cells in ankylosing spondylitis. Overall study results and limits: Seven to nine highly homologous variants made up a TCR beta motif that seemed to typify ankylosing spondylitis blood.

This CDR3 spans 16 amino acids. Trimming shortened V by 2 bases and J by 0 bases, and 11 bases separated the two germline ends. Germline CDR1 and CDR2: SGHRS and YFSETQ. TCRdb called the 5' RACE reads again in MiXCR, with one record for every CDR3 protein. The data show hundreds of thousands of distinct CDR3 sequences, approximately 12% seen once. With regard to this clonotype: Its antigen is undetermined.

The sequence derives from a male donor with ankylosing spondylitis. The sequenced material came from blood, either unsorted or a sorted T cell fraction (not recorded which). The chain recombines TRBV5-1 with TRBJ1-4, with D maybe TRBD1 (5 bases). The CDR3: CASSFQGPATNEKLFF. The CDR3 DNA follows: TGCGCCAGCAGCTTTCAGGGCCCTGCAACTAATGAAAAACTGTTTTTT.